This passage covers 18 T cell receptor beta chains from one sample sequenced in a study of response to subunit inactivated influenza vaccine (dated by TCRdb to the late 2010s). The library was produced with RT-PCR. This sample was sequenced with an Illumina HiSeq 2500. The public reads were run again by TCRdb, first through fastp at Q25 and then through MiXCR, and only productive beta chains were kept. Duplicate CDR3 protein sequences are folded into a single record with the most common DNA and genes. The sample includes around 850,000 distinct CDR3 sequences, with about a fifth observed a single time. The ten largest clones represent roughly a tenth of the sample. The sequencing used PBMCs from blood, collected 5 to 6 days after vaccination. The source is a man between 45 and 60 years old who received an inactivated influenza vaccine. Donor details come from another sample of the same person, matched by shared clones.

This clonotype has only a few counts. The chain is built from TRBV27 and TRBJ1-1, with D possibly TRBD1 on 5 matching bases. CDR1 and CDR2 (germline): MNHEY, SMNVEV (reference sequence). The CDR3 runs 13 residues. V lost 3 bases and J lost 7, with 12 bases in between. CDR3 sequence: CASSFRTGGEAFF. The CDR3 region has the DNA TGTGCCAGCAGTTTTAGGACTGGGGGTGAAGCTTTCTTT.

The rearrangement links TRBV24-1 to TRBJ1-2, with TRBD1 matching 7 bases. V lost 11 bases, J lost 1 base, and 3 bases stayed unmatched. CDR1 KGHDR and CDR2 SFDVKD come from the germline V gene. The CDR3 extends over 12 amino acids. The CDR3 loop is CANGTDNYGYTF. The CDR3 bases are TGTGCCAACGGGACAGATAACTATGGCTACACCTTC.

There are a few counts of this clonotype. The chain joins TRBV2 to TRBJ1-1, with D possibly being TRBD1 (5 bases). The germline V gene encodes CDR1 SNHLY and CDR2 FYNNEI. The ends were cut back, 6 bases at V and 2 bases at J, with 13 bases in the middle. The CDR3 is made up of 14 amino acids. DNA of the CDR3: TGTGCCAGCAGGAGGGGACGTACAAACACTGAAGCTTTCTTT. Translating it yields CASRRGRTNTEAFF.

For the CDR3, the DNA is TGTGCCAGCAGCCCTATCGGGACAGGGGGCCTCTACAATGAGCAGTTCTTC. The encoded protein is CASSPIGTGGLYNEQFF. V is TRBV3-1 and J is TRBJ2-1, with 12 bases matching TRBD1. The CDR3 totals 17 residues. CDR1 is LGHDT and CDR2 is YNNKEL in the germline V gene (reference sequence). Trimming cost V 4 bases and J 3 bases; bases outside gene matches: 7.

This clonotype appeared many times. The chain is built from TRBV29-1 and TRBJ2-3; 14 nucleotides align to TRBD2. Germline CDR1 SQVTM, CDR2 ANQGSEA. CDR3 length: 17 amino acids. J lost 6 bases, V lost 4 bases, and 12 bases had no gene match. The CDR3, as DNA: TGCAGCGTTGGACTAGCGGGAGGGCGCGCCGGGGGGGATACGCAGTATTTT. Translated: CSVGLAGGRAGGDTQYF.

V usage is TRBV7-9 and J usage is TRBJ1-2; D is undetermined. This CDR3 region has 13 residues. The germline CDR1 and CDR2 sequences are SEHNR and FQNEAQ (reference sequence). Trimming took off 4 bases at V and 5 bases at J, with 11 bases between the two ends. The CDR3 nucleotides read TGTGCCAGCAGCTCCGGCCAATTGTATGGCTACACCTTC. It yields the protein CASSSGQLYGYTF.

The chain employs TRBV5-6 and TRBJ1-2; a weak D match, TRBD1 (5 bases). V was cut by 2 bases and J by 3 bases, with 8 bases left in between. CDR3 length: 13 residues. The germline CDR1 and CDR2 sequences are SGHDT and YYEEEE. The CDR3 is CASSFQGYYGYTF. The CDR3 DNA sequence: TGTGCCAGCAGCTTTCAGGGTTACTATGGCTACACCTTC.

The chain combines TRBV11-1 with TRBJ2-1, with D perhaps matching TRBD1 or TRBD2 (5 bases each). V was pared by 2 bases and J by 6 bases, with 17 bases between. CDR1 is SGHAT, CDR2 FQDESV, per germline (reference sequence). The CDR3 is 16 residues long. CDR3: CASSLNGASTGNEQFF. The CDR3 coding sequence is TGTGCCAGCAGCTTAAATGGGGCTAGCACCGGCAATGAGCAGTTCTTC.

The V call is TRBV30, the J call TRBJ1-1; D is unresolved. The CDR3 is 12 amino acids. Germline-derived CDR1 and CDR2 are GTSNPN and SVGIG (reference sequence). V lost 4 bases and J lost 5, with 11 bases in between. The CDR3 region has the DNA TGTGCCTGGAAAGGTGGAGGTACTGAAGCTTTCTTT. Translated, it gives CAWKGGGTEAFF.

V usage is TRBV5-5 and J usage is TRBJ2-5, with 7 bases fitting TRBD2. Germline CDR1 SGHKS, CDR2 YYEKEE (reference sequence). This CDR3 region has 15 residues. Unmatched junction bases numbered 8, after V lost 2 bases and J lost 4 bases. The CDR3 region is CASSLGRGLRETQYF. CDR3 in DNA: TGTGCCAGCAGCTTAGGGAGGGGACTGCGAGAGACCCAGTACTTC.

This clonotype was detected ten times or more. V and J are TRBV12-3 or TRBV12-4 and TRBJ1-4; possibly TRBD1 for D (5 bases). Trimming shortened V by 3 bases and J by 4 bases, and 9 bases separated the two germline ends. The CDR3 extends over 14 amino acids. CDR3 amino acids: CASSFYGGNEKLFF. CDR3 DNA: TGTGCCAGCAGTTTCTACGGGGGTAATGAAAAACTGTTTTTT.

This chain joins TRBV5-1 and TRBJ2-5; 9 positions agree with TRBD2. J was trimmed by 2 bases and V by 0 bases; bases with no gene match: 5. Germline CDR1 SGHRS, CDR2 YFSETQ. The CDR3 has 16 amino acids. CDR3 sequence: CASSLAVAGAQETQYF. The CDR3 DNA follows: TGCGCCAGCAGCTTGGCCGTAGCGGGGGCTCAAGAGACCCAGTACTTC.

There are a few counts of this clonotype. The chain couples TRBV20-1 to TRBJ2-1; D is possibly TRBD2 (6 bases). The CDR3 runs 12 residues. With 5 bases removed from V and 8 bases from J, the gap between germline ends came to 13 bases. Germline V CDR1 and CDR2: DFQATT, SNEGSKA (reference sequence). The CDR3 nucleotides are TGCAGTGCTCGCCGGGAGACGCATGAGCAGTTCTTC. Translation gives CSARRETHEQFF.

This clonotype was observed a few times. At one end the junction does not follow the germline gene, possibly because of a read error. CDR3 protein: CASRLEQVHEQYF. The CDR3 nucleotides are TGCGCCAGCAGATTGGAACAGGTCCACGAGCAGTACTTC. The chain combines TRBV5-1 with TRBJ2-7; D may be TRBD1 (5 bases). Germline lookup yields CDR1 SGHRS and CDR2 YFSETQ. The CDR3 has 13 amino acids. Complete variable domain (other parts from reference TRBV5-1 and TRBJ2-7): KAGVTQTPRYLIKTRGQQVTLSCSPISGHRSVSWYQQTPGQGLQFLFEYFSETQRNKGNFPGRFSGRQFSNSRSEMNVSTLELGDSALYLCASRLEQVHEQYFGPGTRLTVT.

This clonotype was observed a few times. V usage is TRBV9 and J usage is TRBJ2-3; D unresolved. Germline assignment: CDR1 SGDLS and CDR2 YYNGEE. V lost 0 bases and J lost 0, with 8 bases in between. CDR3 length equals 15 residues. The chain's CDR3 is CASSVVGRSTDTQYF. CDR3 DNA sequence: TGTGCCAGCAGCGTAGTTGGTAGAAGCACAGATACGCAGTATTTT.

V and J are TRBV4-3 and TRBJ2-3, with 7 bases fitting TRBD2. CDR3 length: 15 residues. The V and J ends lost 1 base and 5 bases, in that order; junction bases with no gene match: 6. Germline loops: CDR1 LGHNA, CDR2 YSLEER. CDR3 in DNA: TGCGCCAGCAGCCAAGGCGGGAGAAGCGGAGATACGCAGTATTTT. It yields the protein CASSQGGRSGDTQYF.

In this sample, this clonotype turned up a few times. V usage is TRBV29-1 and J usage is TRBJ2-3, with D perhaps TRBD1 (5 bases). CDR3 length: 13 amino acids. CDR1 is SQVTM, CDR2 ANQGSEA, per germline. V was clipped by 6 bases and J by 3 bases, with 13 bases between them. The CDR3 region has the DNA TGCAGCGTCAGGCGGACACTTACAGATACGCAGTATTTT. Its protein product is CSVRRTLTDTQYF.

The chain recombines TRBV4-1 with TRBJ2-1; 11 nucleotides line up with TRBD2. This CDR3 is built from 15 residues. With 2 bases clipped from V and 9 bases from J, the junction kept 6 bases outside the gene matches. CDR1 and CDR2 from the germline V gene are MGHRA and YSYEKL. CDR3 protein: CASSQISGRVGEQFF. CDR3 coding DNA: TGCGCCAGCAGCCAAATTAGCGGGAGGGTAGGTGAGCAGTTCTTC.